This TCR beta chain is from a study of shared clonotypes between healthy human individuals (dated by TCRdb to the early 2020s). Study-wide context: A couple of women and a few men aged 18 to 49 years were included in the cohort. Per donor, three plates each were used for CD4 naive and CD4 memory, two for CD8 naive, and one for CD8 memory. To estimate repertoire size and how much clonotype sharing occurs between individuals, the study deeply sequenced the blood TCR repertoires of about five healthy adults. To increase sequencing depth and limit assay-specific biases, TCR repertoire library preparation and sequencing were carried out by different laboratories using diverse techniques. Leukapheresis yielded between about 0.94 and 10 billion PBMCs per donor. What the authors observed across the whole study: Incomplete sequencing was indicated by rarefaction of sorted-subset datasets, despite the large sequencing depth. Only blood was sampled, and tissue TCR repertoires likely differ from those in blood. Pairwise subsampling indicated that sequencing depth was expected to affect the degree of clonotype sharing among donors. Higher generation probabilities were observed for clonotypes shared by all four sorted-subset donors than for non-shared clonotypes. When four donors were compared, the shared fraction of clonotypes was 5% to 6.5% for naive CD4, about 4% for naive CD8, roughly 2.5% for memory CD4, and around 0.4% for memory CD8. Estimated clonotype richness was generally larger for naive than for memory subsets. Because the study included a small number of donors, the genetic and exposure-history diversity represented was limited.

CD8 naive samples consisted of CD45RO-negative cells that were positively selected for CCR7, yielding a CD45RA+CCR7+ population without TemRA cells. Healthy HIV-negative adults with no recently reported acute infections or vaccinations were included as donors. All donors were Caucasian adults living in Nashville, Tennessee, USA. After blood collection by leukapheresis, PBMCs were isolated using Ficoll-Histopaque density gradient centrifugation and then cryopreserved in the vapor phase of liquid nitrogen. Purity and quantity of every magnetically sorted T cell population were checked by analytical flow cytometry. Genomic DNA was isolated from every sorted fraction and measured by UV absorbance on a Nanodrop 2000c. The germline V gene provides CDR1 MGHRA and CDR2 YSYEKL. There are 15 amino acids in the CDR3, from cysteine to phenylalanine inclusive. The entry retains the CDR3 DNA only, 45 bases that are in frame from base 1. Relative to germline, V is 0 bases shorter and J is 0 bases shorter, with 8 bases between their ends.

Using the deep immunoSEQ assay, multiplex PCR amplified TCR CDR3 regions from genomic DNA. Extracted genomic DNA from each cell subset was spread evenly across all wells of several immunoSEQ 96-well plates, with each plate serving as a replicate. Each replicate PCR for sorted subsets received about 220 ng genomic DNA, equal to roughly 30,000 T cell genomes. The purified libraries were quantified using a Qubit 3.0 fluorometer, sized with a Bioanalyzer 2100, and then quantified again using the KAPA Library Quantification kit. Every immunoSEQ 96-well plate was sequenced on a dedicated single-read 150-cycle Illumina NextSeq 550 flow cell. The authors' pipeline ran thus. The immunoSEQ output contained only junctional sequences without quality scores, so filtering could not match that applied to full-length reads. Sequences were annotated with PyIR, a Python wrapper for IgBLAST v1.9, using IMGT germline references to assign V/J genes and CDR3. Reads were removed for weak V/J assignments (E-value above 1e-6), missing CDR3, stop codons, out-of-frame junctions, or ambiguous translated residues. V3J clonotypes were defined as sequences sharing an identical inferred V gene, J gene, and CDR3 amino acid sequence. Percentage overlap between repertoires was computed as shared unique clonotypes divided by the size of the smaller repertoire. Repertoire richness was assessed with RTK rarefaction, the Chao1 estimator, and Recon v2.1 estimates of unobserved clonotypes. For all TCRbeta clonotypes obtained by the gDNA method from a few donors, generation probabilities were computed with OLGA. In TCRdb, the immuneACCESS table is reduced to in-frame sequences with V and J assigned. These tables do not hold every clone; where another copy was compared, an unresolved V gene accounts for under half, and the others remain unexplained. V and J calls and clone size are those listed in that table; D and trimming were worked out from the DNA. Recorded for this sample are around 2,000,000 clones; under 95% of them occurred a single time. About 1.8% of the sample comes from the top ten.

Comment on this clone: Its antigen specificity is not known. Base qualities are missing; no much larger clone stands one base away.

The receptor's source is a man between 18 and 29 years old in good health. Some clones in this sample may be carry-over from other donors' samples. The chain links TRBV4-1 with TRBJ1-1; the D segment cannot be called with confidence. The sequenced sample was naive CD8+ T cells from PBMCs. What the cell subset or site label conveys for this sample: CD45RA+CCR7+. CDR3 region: CASSQERAMNTEAFF. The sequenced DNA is TGCGCCAGCAGCCAAGAAAGGGCCATGAACACTGAAGCTTTCTTT.